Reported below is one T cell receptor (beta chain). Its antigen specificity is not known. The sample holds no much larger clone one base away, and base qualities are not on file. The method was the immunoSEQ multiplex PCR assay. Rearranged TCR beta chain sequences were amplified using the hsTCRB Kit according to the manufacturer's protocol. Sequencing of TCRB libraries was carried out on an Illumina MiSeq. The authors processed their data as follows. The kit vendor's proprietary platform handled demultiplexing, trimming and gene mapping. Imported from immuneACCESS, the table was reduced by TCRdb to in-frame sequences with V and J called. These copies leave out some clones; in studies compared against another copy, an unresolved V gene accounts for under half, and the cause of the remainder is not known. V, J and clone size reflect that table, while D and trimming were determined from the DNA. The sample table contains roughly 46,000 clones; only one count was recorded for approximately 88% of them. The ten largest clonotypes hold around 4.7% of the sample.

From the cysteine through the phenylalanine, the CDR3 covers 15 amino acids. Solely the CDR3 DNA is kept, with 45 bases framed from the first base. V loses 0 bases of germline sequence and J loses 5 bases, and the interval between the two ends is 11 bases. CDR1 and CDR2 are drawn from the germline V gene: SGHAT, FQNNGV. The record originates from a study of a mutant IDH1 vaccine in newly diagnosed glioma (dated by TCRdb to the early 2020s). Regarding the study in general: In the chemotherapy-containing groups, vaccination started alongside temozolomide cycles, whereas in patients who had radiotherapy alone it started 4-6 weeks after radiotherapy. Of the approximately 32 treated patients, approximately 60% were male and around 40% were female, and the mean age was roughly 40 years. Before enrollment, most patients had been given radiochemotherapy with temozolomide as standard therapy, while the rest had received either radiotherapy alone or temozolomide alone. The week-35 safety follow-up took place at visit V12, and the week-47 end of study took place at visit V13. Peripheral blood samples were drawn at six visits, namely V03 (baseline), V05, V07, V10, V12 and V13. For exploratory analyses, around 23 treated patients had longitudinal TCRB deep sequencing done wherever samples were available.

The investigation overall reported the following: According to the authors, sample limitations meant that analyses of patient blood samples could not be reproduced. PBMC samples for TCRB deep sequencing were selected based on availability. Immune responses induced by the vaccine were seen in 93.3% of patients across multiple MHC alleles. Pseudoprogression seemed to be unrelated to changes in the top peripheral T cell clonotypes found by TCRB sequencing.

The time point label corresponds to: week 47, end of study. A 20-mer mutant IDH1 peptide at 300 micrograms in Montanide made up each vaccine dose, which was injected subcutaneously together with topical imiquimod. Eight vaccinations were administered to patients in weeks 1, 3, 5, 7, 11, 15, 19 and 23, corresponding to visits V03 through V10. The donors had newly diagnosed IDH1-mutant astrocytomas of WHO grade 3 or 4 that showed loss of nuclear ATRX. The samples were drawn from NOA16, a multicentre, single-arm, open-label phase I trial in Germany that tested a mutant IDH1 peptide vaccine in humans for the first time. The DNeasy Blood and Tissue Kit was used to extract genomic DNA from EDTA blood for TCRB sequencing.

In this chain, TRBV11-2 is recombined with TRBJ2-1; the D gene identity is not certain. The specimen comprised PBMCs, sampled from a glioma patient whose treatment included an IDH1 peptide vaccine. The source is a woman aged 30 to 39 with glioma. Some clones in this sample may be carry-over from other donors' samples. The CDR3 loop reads CASSLERLVNNEQFF. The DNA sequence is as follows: TGTGCCAGCAGCTTAGAAAGGTTAGTAAACAATGAGCAGTTCTTC.